This T cell receptor beta chain is from a study of T cell changes during pregnancy in multiple sclerosis. Using immunoSEQ multiplex PCR, the repertoire was profiled, and TCRdb retains in-frame clones only, with some absent. The table records fewer than 95,000 clones, around 92% of them present only once. With V trimmed by 6 bases and J by 15 bases, 11 bases remained unmatched. This CDR3 contains 12 residues. Looked up from germline, CDR1 is MNHNS and CDR2 is SASEGT. This sequence was found in a female donor with multiple sclerosis, enrolled in a pregnancy study. Sequencing used peripheral blood, obtained in the third trimester of pregnancy. The chain recombines TRBV6-1 with TRBJ2-1, with 7 bases matching TRBD2. The CDR3 DNA is TGTGCCAGCAGAGCCGGGCAGCGGGATGGGTTCTTC. This encodes CASRAGQRDGFF.